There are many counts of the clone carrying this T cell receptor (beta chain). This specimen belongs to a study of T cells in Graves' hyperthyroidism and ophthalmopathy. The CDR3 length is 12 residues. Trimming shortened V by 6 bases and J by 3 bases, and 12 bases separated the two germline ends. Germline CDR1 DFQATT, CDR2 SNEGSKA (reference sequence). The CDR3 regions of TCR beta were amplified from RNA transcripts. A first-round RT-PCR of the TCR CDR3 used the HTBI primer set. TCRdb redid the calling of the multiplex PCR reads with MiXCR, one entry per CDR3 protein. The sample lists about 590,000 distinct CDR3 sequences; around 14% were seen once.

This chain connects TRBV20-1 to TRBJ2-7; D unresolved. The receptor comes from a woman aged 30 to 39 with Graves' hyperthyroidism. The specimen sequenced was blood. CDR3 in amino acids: CSARGRYYEQYF. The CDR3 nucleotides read TGCAGTGCCCGTGGTCGATACTACGAGCAGTACTTC.